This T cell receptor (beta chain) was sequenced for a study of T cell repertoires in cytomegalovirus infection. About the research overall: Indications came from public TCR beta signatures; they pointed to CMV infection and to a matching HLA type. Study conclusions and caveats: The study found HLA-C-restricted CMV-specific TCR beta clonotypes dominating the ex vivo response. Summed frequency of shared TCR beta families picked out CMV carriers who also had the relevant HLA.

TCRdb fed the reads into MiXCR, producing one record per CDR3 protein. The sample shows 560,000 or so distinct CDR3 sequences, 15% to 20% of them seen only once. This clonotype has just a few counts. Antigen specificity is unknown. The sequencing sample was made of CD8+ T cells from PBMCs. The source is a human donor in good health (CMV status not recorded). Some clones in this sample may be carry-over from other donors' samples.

CDR3 nucleotide sequence: TGTGCCAGCAGTGAATCCGTTAGCACTGAAGCTTTCTTT. Its translation is CASSESVSTEAFF. The V and J genes are TRBV25-1 and TRBJ1-1; D call uncertain. CDR1 and CDR2 (germline): MGHDK, SYGVNS. V was clipped by 1 base and J by 4 bases, with 7 bases between them. The CDR3 has 13 residues. Based on the CDR3 plus reference TRBV25-1 and TRBJ1-1, the full variable domain is EADIYQTPRYLVIGTGKKITLECSQTMGHDKMYWYQQDPGMELHLIHYSYGVNSTEKGDLSSESTVSRIRTEHFPLTLESARPSHTSQYLCASSESVSTEAFFGQGTRLTVV.